Here is one T cell receptor (beta chain) with its context. This clone's antigen is unknown. No per-base quality is available; no much larger clone lies one base away. These data originate in a study of CD8 T cells in Susac syndrome (dated by TCRdb to about 2019). Background for the entire study: Of the Susac syndrome patients who were sequenced, eight or nine were in clinical remission while more than five had clinically active disease. Susac syndrome patients were therapy-naive, on corticosteroids (some also receiving IVIg), or on IVIg alone at blood withdrawal. Repertoire sequencing was used to test whether CD8+ T cell activation and differentiation in Susac syndrome was antigen driven. The investigation overall reported the following: The TCR sequencing and HLA analysis was acknowledged to have included a relatively small number of individuals. No clonal expansion was detected in the CD4+ T cell repertoire of Susac syndrome patients.

RNA was extracted using the RNeasy kit, and 0.5 to 1 microgram was reverse transcribed with random hexamers. The immunoSEQ multiplex PCR assay, which covers 54 Vbeta and 13 Jbeta segments, was used to amplify TCR beta CDR3 regions. Bias from PCR amplification was corrected by using a synthetic template baseline for primer optimization and for computational correction. Per the source publication's procedure: Reads were annotated to V, D and J genes according to IMGT and were analyzed with immunoSEQ Analyzer, with only productive sequences retained. Clonality was calculated as one minus the Shannon entropy normalized by log2 of the number of productive unique sequences. Public and private clones were assessed among the 100 most prevalent clones of each patient and control. Susac-specific clones were defined as absent from healthy and MS cohorts, around 980 published viral clones and other ImmuneACCESS disease sequences. The public reads were reanalyzed by TCRdb: fastp trimming at Q25, MiXCR alignment, in-frame beta chains only. Identical CDR3 protein sequences are pooled into one entry, listed with their most common genes and DNA. In this record, the V and J calls reflect TCRdb's handling and not the investigators' own analysis. The sample yields about 240,000 distinct CDR3 sequences; less than 96% were counted once. In total, the top ten clones hold about 0.095% of the sample.

CDR1 and CDR2, looked up from the germline V gene (reference sequence), are DFQATT and SNEGSKA. The CDR3 spans 15 residues, from the cysteine through the phenylalanine. Of all the DNA, just the CDR3 is kept, 45 bases in frame from base 1. Cut back by 0 bases and 6 bases, the V and J ends lie 15 bases apart. Peripheral blood CD8+ and CD4+ T cells from healthy donors, Susac syndrome patients and multiple sclerosis patients were profiled by high-throughput TCR beta sequencing. The Susac syndrome patients fulfilled recently defined diagnostic criteria for definite or probable disease. CD8+ TEMRA cells were enriched by FACS, while bulk CD8+ and CD4+ T cells were purified by magnetic negative isolation. Blood was drawn into EDTA tubes, processed within 24 hours, and PBMCs were isolated by density gradient centrifugation. PBMCs intended for TCR sequencing were cryopreserved in liquid nitrogen and thawed later in a water bath at 37 degrees C. The sorted or isolated CD4+, CD8+ and CD8+ TEMRA cells had a purity of 90% or higher.

The source material was CD4+ T cells from PBMCs. This receptor was identified in a human donor with Susac syndrome. The rearranged segments are TRBV20-1 and TRBJ1-5, with no D gene named confidently. The CDR3 is CSARDSFRAGQPQHF. The base sequence is TGCAGTGCTAGAGATTCGTTCCGGGCGGGTCAGCCCCAGCATTTT.